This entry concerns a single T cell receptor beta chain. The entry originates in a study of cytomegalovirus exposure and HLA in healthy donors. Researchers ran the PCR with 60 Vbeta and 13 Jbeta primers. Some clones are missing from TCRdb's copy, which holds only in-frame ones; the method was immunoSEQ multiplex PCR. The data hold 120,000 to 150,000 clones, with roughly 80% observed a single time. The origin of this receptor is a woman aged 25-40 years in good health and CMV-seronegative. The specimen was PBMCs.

CDR3 sequence reads: CASRDGTITDTQYF. The CDR3 nucleotides are TGTGCCAGCAGAGATGGAACTATCACAGATACGCAGTATTTT. J is TRBJ2-3 and V is TRBV2, with D hard to call. The CDR3 sequence is 14 residues long. V was trimmed by 6 bases and J by 2 bases, leaving 12 bases between them. Germline V gene sequence: CDR1 SNHLY, CDR2 FYNNEI.